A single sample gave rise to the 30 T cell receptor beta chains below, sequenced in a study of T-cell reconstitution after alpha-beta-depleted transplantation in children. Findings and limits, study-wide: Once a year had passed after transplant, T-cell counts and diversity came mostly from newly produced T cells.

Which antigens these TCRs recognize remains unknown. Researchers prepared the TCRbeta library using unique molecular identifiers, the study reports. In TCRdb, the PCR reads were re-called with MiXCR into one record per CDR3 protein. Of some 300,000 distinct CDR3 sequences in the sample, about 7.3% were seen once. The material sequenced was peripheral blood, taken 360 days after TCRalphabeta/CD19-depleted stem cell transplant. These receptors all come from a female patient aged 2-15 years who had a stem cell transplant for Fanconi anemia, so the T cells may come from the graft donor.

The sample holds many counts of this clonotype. The CDR3 protein is CASSLGGSSEAFF. The CDR3 DNA follows: TGTGCCAGCAGTTTAGGGGGGAGCTCTGAAGCTTTCTTT. The chain combines TRBV12-3 or TRBV12-4 with TRBJ1-1; a weak D match, TRBD1 (5 bases). The CDR3 has 13 amino acids. The V gene lost 1 base and the J gene lost 6 bases, with 9 bases spanning the gap.

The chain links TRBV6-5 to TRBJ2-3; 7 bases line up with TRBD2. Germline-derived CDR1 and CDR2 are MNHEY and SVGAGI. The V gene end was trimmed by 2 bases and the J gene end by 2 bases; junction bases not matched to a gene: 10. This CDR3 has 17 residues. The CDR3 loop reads CASSYHSASGPTDTQYF. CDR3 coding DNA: TGTGCCAGCAGTTACCACTCGGCTAGCGGCCCCACAGATACGCAGTATTTT.

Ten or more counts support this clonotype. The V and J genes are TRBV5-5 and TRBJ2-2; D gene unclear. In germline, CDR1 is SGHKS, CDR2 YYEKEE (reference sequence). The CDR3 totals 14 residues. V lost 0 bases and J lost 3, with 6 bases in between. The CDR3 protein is CASSLAEYTGELFF. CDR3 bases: TGTGCCAGCAGCTTGGCAGAGTACACCGGGGAGCTGTTTTTT. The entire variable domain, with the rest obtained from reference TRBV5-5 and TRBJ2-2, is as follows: DAGVTQSPTHLIKTRGQQVTLRCSPISGHKSVSWYQQVLGQGPQFIFQYYEKEERGRGNFPDRFSARQFPNYSSELNVNALLLGDSALYLCASSLAEYTGELFFGEGSRLTVL.

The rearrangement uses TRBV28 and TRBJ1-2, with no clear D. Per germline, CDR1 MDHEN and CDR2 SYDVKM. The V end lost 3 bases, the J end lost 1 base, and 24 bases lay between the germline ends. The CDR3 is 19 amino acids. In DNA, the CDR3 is TGTGCCAGCAGTTTCGCACTCCCCTCGGTTGGTCTCCTTAACTATGGCTACACCTTC. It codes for CASSFALPSVGLLNYGYTF.

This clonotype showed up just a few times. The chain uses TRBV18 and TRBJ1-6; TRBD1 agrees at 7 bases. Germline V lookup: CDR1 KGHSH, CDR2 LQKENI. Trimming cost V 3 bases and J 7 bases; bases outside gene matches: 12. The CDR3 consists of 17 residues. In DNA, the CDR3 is TGTGCCAGCTCACCCATTCAACGACAGGGAGGAAATTCACCCCTCCACTTT. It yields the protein CASSPIQRQGGNSPLHF. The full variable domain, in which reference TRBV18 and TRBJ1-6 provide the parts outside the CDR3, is NAGVMQNPRHLVRRRGQEARLRCSPMKGHSHVYWYRQLPEEGLKFMVYLQKENIIDESGMPKERFSAEFPKEGPSILRIQQVVRGDSAAYFCASSPIQRQGGNSPLHFGNGTRLTVT.

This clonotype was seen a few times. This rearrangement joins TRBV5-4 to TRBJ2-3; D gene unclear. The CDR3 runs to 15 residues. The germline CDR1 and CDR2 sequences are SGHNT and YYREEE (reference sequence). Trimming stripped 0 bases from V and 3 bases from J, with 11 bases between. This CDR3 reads CASSLDPAVTDTQYF. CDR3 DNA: TGTGCCAGCAGCTTGGATCCTGCGGTTACAGATACGCAGTATTTT.

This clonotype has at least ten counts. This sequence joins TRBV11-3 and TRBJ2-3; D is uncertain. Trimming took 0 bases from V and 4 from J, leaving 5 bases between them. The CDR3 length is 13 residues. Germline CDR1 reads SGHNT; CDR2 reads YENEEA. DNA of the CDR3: TGTGCCAGCAGCTTAGAAGTAGCAGATACGCAGTATTTT. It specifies CASSLEVADTQYF.

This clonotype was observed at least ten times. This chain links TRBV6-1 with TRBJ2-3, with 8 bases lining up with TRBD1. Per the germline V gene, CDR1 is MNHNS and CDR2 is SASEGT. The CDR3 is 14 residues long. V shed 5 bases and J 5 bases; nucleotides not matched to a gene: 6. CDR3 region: CASSRTGTVDTQYF. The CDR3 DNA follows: TGTGCCAGCAGTAGGACAGGGACCGTAGATACGCAGTATTTT.

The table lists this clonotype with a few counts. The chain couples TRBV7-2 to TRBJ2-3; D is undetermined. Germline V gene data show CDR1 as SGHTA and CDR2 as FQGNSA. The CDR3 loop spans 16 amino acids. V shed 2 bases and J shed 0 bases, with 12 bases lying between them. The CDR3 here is CASSLRGTSSTDTQYF. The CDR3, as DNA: TGTGCCAGCAGCTTACGAGGTACCTCTAGCACAGATACGCAGTATTTT.

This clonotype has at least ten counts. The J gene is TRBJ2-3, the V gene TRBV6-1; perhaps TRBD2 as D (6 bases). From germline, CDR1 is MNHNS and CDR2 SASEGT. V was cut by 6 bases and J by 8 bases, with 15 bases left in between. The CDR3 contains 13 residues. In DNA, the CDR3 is TGTGCCAGCAGCTGGGACTCCTGGACTACGCAGTATTTT. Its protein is CASSWDSWTTQYF.

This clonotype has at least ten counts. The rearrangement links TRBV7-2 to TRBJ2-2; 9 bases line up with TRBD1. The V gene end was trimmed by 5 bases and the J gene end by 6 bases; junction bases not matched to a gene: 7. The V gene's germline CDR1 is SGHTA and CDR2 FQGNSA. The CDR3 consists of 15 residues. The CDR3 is CASSPGTGFSGELFF. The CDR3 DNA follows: TGTGCCAGCAGCCCCGGGACAGGGTTTTCCGGGGAGCTGTTTTTT.

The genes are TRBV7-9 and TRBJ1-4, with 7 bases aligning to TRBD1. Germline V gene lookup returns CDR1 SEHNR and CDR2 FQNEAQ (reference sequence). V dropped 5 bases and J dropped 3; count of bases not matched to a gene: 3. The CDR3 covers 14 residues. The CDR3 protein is CASSPTGANEKLFF. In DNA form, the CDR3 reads TGTGCCAGCAGCCCCACAGGGGCTAATGAAAAACTGTTTTTT.

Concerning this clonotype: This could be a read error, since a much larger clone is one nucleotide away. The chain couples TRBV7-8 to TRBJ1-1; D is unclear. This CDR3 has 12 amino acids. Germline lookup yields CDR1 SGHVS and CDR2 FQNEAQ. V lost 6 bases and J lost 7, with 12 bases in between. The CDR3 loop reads CASRLSSREAFF. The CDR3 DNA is TGTGCCAGCAGATTATCTTCCCGTGAAGCTTTCTTT.

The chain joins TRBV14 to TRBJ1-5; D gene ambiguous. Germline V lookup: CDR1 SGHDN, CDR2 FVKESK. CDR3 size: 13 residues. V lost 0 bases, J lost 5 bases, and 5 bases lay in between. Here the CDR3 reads CASSQDLDQPQHF. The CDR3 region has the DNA TGTGCCAGCAGCCAAGATCTAGATCAGCCCCAGCATTTT. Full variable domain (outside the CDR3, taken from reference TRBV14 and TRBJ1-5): EAGVTQFPSHSVIEKGQTVTLRCDPISGHDNLYWYRRVMGKEIKFLLHFVKESKQDESGMPNNRFLAERTGGTYSTLKVQPAELEDSGVYFCASSQDLDQPQHFGDGTRLSIL.

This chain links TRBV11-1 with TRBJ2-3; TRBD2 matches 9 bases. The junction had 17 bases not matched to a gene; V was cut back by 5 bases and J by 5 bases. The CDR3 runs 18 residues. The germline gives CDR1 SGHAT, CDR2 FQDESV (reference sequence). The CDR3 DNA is TGTGCCAGCAGCCCGAGGTTGGGGAGCGGGGGGCCTCAAGATACGCAGTATTTT. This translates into CASSPRLGSGGPQDTQYF.

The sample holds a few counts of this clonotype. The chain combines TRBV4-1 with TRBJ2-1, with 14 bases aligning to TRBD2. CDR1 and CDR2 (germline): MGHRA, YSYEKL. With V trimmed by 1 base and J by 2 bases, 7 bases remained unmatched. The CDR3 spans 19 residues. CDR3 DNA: TGCGCCAGCAGCCAAGGGGGGACTAGCGGGAGAGGGCCCTACAATGAGCAGTTCTTC. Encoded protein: CASSQGGTSGRGPYNEQFF.

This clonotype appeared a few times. This CDR3 is CASRPGPGGTQYF. CDR3 sequence (DNA): TGTGCCAGCAGGCCTGGGCCGGGCGGGACCCAGTACTTC. The rearrangement links TRBV2 to TRBJ2-5; D ambiguous. The ends were cut back, 6 bases at V and 7 bases at J, with 15 bases in the middle. CDR3 length equals 13 residues. The germline gives CDR1 SNHLY, CDR2 FYNNEI. Combining the CDR3 with reference TRBV2 and TRBJ2-5 gives the whole variable domain EPEVTQTPSHQVTQMGQEVILRCVPISNHLYFYWYRQILGQKVEFLVSFYNNEISEKSEIFDDQFSVERPDGSNFTLKIRSTKLEDSAMYFCASRPGPGGTQYFGPGTRLLVL.

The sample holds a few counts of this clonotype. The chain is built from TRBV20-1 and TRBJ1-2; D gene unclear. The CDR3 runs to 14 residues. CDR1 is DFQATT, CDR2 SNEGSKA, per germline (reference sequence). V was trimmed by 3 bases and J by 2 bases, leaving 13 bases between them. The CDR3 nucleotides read TGCAGTGCTAGTTTATCGGGAGAAAACTATGGCTACACCTTC. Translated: CSASLSGENYGYTF.

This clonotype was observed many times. The CDR3 loop reads CASTSGAYNEQFF. In nucleotides, the CDR3 is TGTGCCAGCACATCAGGGGCGTACAATGAGCAGTTCTTC. This chain links TRBV6-1 with TRBJ2-1; D is perhaps TRBD1 (6 bases). This CDR3 is 13 amino acids long. The germline V and J ends were trimmed by 7 bases and 4 bases, with 11 bases remaining between them. From germline, CDR1 is MNHNS and CDR2 SASEGT.

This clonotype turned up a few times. For the CDR3, the DNA is TGCGCCAGCAGCTTGGAGGGAGCTGGGGCCAACGTCCTGACTTTC. Translation gives CASSLEGAGANVLTF. The chain combines TRBV5-1 with TRBJ2-6, with a possible D match to TRBD2 (5 bases). Between the trimmed V and J ends, which lost 0 bases and 2 bases, there was a span of 6 bases. Germline V gene sequence: CDR1 SGHRS, CDR2 YFSETQ. This CDR3 is built from 15 residues.

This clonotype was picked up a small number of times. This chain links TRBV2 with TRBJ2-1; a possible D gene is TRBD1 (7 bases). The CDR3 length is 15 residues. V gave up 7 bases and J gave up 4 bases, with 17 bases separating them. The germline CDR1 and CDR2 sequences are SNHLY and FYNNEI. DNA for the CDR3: TGTGCCAGCACCGAGGACAGGAGGGGTTACAATGAGCAGTTCTTC. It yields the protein CASTEDRRGYNEQFF.

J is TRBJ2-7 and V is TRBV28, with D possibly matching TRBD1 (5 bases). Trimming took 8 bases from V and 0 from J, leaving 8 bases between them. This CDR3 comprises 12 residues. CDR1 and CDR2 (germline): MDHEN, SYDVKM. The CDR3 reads CASYRNSYEQYF. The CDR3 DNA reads TGTGCCAGCTACAGGAACTCCTACGAGCAGTACTTC.

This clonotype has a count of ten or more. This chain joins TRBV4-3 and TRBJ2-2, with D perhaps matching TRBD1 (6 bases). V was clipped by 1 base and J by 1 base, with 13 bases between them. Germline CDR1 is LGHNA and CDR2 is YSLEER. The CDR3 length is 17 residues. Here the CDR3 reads CASSQAQWGQNTGELFF. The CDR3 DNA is TGCGCCAGCAGCCAAGCCCAATGGGGACAGAACACCGGGGAGCTGTTTTTT.

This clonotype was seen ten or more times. CDR3 bases: TGTGCCAGCAGCTTAGGGTCTCCACTAGAGGCTTTCTTT. Its protein product is CASSLGSPLEAFF. This chain joins TRBV11-2 and TRBJ1-1; D is ambiguous. The CDR3 is made up of 13 amino acids. Deletions cut 1 base from V and 11 bases from J, with 14 bases between. Germline V gene data show CDR1 as SGHAT and CDR2 as FQNNGV.

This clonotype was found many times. The CDR3 DNA reads TGTGCCAGCAGTTACAGGACTAGCGGGGGGCGGGATACGCAGTATTTT. Translated: CASSYRTSGGRDTQYF. The rearrangement uses TRBV6-5 and TRBJ2-3; 14 bases fit TRBD2. The CDR3 spans 16 residues. Germline CDR1 is MNHEY and CDR2 is SVGAGI. V shed 2 bases and J 6 bases; nucleotides not matched to a gene: 4.

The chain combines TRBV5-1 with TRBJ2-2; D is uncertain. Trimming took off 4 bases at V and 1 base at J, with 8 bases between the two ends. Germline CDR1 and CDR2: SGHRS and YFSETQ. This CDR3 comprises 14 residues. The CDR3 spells CASSIGVNTGELFF. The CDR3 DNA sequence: TGCGCCAGCAGCATTGGGGTGAACACCGGGGAGCTGTTTTTT.

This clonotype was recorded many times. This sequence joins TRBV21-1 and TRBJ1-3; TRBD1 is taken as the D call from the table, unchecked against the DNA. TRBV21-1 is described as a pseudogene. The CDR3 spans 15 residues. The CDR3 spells CASSKKGQPGNTIYF. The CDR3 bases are TGTGCCAGCAGCAAAAAGGGACAGCCAGGAAACACCATATATTTT.

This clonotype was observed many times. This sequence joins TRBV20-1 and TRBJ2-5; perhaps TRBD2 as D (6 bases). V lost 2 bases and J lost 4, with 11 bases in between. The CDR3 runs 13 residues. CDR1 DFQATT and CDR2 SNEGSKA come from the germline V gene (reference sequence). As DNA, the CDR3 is TGCAGTGCTAGACGGGCGGGGATAGAGACCCAGTACTTC. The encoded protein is CSARRAGIETQYF.

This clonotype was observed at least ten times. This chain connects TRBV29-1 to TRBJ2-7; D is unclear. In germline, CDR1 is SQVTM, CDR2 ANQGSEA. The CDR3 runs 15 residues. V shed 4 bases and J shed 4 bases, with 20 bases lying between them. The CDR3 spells CSVAYTVSPKYEQYF. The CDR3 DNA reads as TGCAGCGTTGCCTATACTGTATCTCCTAAATACGAGCAGTACTTC.

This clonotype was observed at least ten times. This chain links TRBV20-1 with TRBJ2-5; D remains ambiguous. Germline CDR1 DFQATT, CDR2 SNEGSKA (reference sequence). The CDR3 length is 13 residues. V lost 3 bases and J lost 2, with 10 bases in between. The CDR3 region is CSASMARQETQYF. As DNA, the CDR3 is TGCAGTGCTAGTATGGCGAGACAAGAGACCCAGTACTTC.